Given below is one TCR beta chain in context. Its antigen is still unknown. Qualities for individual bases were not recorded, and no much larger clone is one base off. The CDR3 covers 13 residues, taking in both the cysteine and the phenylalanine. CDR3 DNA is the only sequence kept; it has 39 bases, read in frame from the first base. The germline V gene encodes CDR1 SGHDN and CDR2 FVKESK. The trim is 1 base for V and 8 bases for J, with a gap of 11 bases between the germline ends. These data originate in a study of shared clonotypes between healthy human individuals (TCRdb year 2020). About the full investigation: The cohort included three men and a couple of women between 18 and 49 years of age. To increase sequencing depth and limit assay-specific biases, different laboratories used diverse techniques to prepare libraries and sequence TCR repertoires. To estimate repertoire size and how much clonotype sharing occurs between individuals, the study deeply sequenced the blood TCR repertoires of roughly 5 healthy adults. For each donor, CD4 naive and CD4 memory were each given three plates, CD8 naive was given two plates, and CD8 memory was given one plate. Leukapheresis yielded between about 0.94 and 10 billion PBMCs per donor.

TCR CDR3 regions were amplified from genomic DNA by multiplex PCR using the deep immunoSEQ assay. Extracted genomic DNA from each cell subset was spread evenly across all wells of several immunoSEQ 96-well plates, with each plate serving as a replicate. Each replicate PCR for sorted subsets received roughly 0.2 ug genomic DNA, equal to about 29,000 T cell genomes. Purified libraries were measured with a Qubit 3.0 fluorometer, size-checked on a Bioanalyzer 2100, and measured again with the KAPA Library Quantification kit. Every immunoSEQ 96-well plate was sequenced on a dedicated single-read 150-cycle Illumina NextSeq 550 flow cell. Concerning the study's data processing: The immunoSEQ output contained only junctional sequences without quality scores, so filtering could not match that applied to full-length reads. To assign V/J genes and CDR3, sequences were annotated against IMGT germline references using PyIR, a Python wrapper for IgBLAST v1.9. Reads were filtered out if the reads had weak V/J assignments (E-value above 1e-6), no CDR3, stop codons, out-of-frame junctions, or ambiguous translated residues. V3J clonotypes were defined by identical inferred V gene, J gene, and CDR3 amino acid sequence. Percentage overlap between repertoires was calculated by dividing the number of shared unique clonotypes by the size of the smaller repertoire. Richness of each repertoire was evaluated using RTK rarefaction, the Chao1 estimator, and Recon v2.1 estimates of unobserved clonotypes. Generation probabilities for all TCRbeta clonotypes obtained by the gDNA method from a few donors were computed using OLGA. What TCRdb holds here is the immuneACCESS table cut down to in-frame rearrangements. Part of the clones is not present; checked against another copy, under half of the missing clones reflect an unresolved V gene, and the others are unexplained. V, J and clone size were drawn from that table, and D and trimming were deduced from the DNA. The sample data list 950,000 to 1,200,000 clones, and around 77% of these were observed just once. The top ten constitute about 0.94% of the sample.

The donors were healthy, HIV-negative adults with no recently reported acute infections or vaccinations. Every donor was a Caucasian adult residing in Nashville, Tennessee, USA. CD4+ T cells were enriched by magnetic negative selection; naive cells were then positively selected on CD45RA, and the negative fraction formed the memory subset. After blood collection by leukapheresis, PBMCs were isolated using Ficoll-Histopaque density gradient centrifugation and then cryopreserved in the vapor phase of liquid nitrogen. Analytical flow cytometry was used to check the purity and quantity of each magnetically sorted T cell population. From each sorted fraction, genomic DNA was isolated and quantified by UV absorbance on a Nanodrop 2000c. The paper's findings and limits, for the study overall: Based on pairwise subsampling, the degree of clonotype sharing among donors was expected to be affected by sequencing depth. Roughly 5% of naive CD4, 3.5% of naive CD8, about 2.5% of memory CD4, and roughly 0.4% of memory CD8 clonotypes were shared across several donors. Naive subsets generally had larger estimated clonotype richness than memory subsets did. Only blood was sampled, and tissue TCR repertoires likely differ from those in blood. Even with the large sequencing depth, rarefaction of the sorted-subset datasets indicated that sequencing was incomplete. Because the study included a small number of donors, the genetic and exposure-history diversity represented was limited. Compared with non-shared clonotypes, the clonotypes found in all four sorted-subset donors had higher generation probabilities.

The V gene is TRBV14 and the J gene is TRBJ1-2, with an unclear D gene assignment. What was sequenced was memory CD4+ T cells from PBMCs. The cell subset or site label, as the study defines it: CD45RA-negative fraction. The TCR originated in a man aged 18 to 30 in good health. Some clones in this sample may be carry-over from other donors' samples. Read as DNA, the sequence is TGTGCCAGCAGCCAAGGTCTCCAGACGGGCTACACCTTC. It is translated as CASSQGLQTGYTF.